This T cell receptor beta chain derives from a study of T cell responses to AZD1222 COVID-19 vaccine. Study-level points and caveats: Unmutated variant regions reportedly attract nearly half of all spike-specific TCRs.

In regard to this clone: What it binds is not known.

TCRdb keeps only in-frame clones here, not all; method: immunoSEQ multiplex PCR. The table lists roughly 99,000 clones, 92% of them singletons. Germline CDR1 is SGHNT and CDR2 is YYREEE (reference sequence). The germline V and J ends were trimmed by 3 bases and 2 bases, with 11 bases remaining between them. CDR3 length: 14 residues. The input for sequencing was peripheral blood, taken 28 days after the second AZD1222 dose. The gene calls are TRBV5-4 and TRBJ1-2, with unresolved D. The clonotype was recovered from an adult who received the AZD1222 COVID-19 vaccine. Here the CDR3 reads CASSSVTSNYGYTF. In DNA, the CDR3 is TGTGCCAGCAGCTCGGTGACATCCAACTATGGCTACACCTTC.